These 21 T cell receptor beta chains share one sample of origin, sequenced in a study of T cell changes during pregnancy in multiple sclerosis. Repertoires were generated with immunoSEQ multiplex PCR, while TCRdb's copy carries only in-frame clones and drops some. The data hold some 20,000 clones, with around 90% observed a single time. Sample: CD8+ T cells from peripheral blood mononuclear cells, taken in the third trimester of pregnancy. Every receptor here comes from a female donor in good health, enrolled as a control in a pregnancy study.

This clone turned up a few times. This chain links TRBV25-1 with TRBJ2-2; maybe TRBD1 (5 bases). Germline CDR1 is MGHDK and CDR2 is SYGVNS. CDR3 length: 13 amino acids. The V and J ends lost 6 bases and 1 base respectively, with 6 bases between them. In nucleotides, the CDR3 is TGTGCCAGCAGACAGGTGAACACCGGGGAGCTGTTTTTT. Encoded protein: CASRQVNTGELFF.

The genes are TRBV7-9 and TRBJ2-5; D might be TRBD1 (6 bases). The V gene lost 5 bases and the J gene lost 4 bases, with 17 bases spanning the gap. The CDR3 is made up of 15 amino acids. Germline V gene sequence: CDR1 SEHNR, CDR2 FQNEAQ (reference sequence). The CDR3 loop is CASSTLRDTPETQYF. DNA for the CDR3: TGTGCCAGCAGCACCCTGAGGGACACGCCAGAGACCCAGTACTTC.

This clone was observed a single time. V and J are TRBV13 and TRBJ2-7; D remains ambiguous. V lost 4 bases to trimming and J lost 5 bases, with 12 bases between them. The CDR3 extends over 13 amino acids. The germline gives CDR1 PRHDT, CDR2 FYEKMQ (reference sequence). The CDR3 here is CASSSPLSDEQYF. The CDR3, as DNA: TGTGCCAGCAGCTCCCCCCTTTCGGACGAGCAGTACTTC.

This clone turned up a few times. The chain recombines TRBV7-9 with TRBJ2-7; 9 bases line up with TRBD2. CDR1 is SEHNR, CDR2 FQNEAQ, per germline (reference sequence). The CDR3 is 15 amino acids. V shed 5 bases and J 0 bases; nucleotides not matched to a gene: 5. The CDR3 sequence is CASSQETSGSYEQYF. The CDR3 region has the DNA TGTGCCAGCAGCCAAGAGACTAGCGGCTCCTACGAGCAGTACTTC.

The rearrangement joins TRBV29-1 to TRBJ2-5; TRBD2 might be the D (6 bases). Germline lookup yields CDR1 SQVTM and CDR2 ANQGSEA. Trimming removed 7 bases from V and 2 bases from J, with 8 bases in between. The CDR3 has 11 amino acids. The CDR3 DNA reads TGCAGCGGACTAGAGCAAGAGACCCAGTACTTC. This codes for CSGLEQETQYF.

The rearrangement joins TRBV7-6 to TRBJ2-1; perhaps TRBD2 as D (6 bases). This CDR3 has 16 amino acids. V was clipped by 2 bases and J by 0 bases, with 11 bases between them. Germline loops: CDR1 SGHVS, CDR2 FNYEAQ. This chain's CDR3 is CASSLLGGGSYNEQFF. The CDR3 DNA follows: TGTGCCAGCAGCTTACTCGGGGGAGGCTCCTACAATGAGCAGTTCTTC.

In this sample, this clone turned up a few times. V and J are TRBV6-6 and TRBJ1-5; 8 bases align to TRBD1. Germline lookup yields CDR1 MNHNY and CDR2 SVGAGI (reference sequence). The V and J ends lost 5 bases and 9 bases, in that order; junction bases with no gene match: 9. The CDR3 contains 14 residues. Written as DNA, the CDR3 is TGTGCCAGCAGTAAAACAGGGGGTCCTTCGCCCCAGCATTTT. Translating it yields CASSKTGGPSPQHF.

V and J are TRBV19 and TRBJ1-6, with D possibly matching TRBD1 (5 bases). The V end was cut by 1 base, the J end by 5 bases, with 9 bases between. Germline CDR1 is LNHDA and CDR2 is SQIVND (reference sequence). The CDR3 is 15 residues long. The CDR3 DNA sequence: TGTGCCAGTAGTATAGTGGGGGGACATAATTCACCCCTCCACTTT. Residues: CASSIVGGHNSPLHF.

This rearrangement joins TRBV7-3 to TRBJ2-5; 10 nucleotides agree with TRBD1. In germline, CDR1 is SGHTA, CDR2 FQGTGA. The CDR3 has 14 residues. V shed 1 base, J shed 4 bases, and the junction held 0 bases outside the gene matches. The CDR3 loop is CASSLRDRGETQYF. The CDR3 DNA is TGTGCCAGCAGCTTAAGGGACAGGGGAGAGACCCAGTACTTC.

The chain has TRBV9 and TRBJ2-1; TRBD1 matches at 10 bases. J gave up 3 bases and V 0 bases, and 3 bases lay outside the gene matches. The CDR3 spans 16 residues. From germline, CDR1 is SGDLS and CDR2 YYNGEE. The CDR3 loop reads CASSVDGQGGYNEQFF. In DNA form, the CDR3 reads TGTGCCAGCAGCGTAGACGGACAGGGGGGCTACAATGAGCAGTTCTTC.

The CDR3 bases are TGTGCCAGCTCACCTGCTAGCTCCTACGAGCAGTACTTC. It yields the protein CASSPASSYEQYF. This rearrangement joins TRBV18 to TRBJ2-7; D is unresolved. The CDR3 is made up of 13 amino acids. Trimming took off 3 bases at V and 0 bases at J, with 6 bases between the two ends. From germline, CDR1 is KGHSH and CDR2 LQKENI.

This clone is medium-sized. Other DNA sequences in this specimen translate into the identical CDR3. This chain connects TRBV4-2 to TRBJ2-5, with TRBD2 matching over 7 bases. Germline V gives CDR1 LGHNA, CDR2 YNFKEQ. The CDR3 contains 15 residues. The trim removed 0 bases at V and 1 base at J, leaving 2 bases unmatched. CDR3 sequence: CASSQDRGGQETQYF. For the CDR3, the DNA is TGTGCCAGCAGCCAAGATCGCGGGGGCCAAGAGACCCAGTACTTC.

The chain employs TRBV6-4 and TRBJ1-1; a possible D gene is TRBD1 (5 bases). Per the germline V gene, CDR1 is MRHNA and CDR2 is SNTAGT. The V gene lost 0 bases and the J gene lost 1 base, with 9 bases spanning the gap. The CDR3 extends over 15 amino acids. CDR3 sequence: CASSDSEGTNTEAFF. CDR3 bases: TGTGCCAGCAGTGACTCGGAGGGGACGAACACTGAAGCTTTCTTT.

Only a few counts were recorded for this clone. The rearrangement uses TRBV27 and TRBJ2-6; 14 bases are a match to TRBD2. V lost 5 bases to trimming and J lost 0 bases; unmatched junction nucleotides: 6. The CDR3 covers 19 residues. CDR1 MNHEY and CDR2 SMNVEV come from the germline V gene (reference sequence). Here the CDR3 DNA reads TGTGCCAGCAGTCCAAGGGGACTAGCGGGGGCCTCTGGGGCCAACGTCCTGACTTTC. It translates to CASSPRGLAGASGANVLTF.

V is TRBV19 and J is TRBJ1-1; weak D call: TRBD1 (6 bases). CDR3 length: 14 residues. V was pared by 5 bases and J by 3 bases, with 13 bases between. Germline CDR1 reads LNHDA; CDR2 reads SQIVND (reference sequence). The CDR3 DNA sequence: TGTGCCAGTAGTCCCCGGGACACCTACACTGAAGCTTTCTTT. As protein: CASSPRDTYTEAFF.

CDR3 nucleotides: TGTGCCAGCAGCGTAGGGACTATCTTAAGCTCCTACAATGAGCAGTTCTTC. Its translation: CASSVGTILSSYNEQFF. J is TRBJ2-1 and V is TRBV9; D is possibly TRBD2 (6 bases). Germline CDR1 is SGDLS and CDR2 is YYNGEE. This CDR3 contains 17 residues. V dropped 0 bases and J dropped 0 bases, with 13 bases sitting between them.

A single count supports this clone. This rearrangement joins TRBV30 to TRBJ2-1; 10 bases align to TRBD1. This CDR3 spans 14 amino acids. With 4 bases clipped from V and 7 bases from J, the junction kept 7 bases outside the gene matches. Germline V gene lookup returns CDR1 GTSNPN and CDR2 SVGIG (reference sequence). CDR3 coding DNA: TGTGCCTGGACATCCGGGACAGGGGTAAATGAGCAGTTCTTC. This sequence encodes CAWTSGTGVNEQFF.

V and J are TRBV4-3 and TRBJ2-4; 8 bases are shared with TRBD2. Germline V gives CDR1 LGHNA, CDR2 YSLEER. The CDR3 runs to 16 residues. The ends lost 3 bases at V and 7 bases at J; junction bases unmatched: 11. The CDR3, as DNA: TGCGCCAGCAGCCACAGGAGCGGGAGAGGGGGGAACATTCAGTACTTC. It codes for CASSHRSGRGGNIQYF.

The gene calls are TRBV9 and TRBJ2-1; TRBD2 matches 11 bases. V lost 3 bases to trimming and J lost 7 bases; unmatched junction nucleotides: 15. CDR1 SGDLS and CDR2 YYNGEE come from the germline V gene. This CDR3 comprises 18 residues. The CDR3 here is CASSGPTSGRGRSNEQFF. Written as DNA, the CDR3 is TGTGCCAGCAGCGGTCCAACTAGCGGGAGAGGAAGGAGTAATGAGCAGTTCTTC.

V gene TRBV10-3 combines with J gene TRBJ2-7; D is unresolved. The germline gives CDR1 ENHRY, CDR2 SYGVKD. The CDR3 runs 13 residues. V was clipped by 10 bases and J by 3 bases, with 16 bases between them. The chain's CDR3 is CATRLGFGYEQYF. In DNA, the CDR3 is TGTGCCACCCGCCTCGGGTTTGGCTACGAGCAGTACTTC.

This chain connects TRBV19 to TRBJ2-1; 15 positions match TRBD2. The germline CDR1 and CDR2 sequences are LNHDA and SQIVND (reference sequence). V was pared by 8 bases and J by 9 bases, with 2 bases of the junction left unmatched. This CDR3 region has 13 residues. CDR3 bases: TGTGCCAGTGGACTAGCGGGAGGGAGTGAGCAGTTCTTC. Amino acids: CASGLAGGSEQFF.